These T cell receptor beta chains were read from a single sample in a study of OX40 agonist ivuxolimab in advanced cancers. TCRdb's table, derived via immunoSEQ multiplex PCR, lists solely in-frame clones and lacks some. The sample carries around 100,000 clones, roughly 90% recorded once. Sequencing used CD4+ or CD8+ T cells sorted from blood, obtained in a trial of the OX40 agonist ivuxolimab. Source of these receptors: an adult with an advanced solid tumor such as melanoma, head and neck, liver or kidney cancer. The CDR3 runs from the conserved cysteine through the conserved F or W. The D gene is left open where the match is weak. Expanded clones are given a class, and other clones once, few, many or no size at all.

J | V | size | D | DNA | CDR3
TRBJ2-7 | TRBV15 | once | - | TGTGCCACCAGCAGAGAGGGGGGCGGTGAGCAGTACTTC | CATSREGGGEQYF
TRBJ2-5 | TRBV5-1 | - | - | TGCGCCAGCAGCTTGGGGCCGGGCGGAGGGCAAGAGACCCAGTACTTC | CASSLGPGGGQETQYF
TRBJ2-3 | TRBV15 | once | - | TGTGCCACCAGCGCGTACCAGGCCCGGGGAGCAGATACGCAGTATTTT | CATSAYQARGADTQYF
TRBJ2-1 | TRBV27 | - | TRBD2 | TGTGCCAGCAGTTTACCCAGCGGGAGGACCAACAATGAGCAGTTCTTC | CASSLPSGRTNNEQFF
TRBJ2-7 | TRBV6-5 | - | TRBD1 | TGTGCCAGCAGTTACCCCGGACAGGCTCAGCAGTACTTC | CASSYPGQAQQYF
TRBJ2-7 | TRBV5-1 | - | TRBD1 | TGCGCCAGCAGCACCCCGGGACAGGGTACTTACGAGCAGTACTTC | CASSTPGQGTYEQYF
TRBJ1-1 | TRBV27 | - | - | TGTGCCAGCAGCCTAGGGCGGGGGGGGACTGAAGCTTTCTTT | CASSLGRGGTEAFF
TRBJ1-5 | TRBV28 | - | TRBD1 | TGTGCCAGCAGTTTCAGGACAGGGAGTCAGCCCCAGCATTTT | CASSFRTGSQPQHF
TRBJ2-1 | TRBV29-1 | - | - | TGCAGCGTTGTACAGGGAGTGAATGAGCAGTTCTTC | CSVVQGVNEQFF
TRBJ2-1 | TRBV5-1 | - | TRBD2 | TGCGCCAGCAGCCTCTCAACCCTAGCGGGAAACTACAATGAGCAGTTCTTC | CASSLSTLAGNYNEQFF